The T cell receptor (beta chain) described here comes from a study of graft-versus-host responses after intestinal transplantation. Study information: All recipients were given anti-thymocyte globulin induction, and tacrolimus and steroids were then administered for three to four years.

The count of this clone is one. Its antigen is currently unknown. The data were produced by immunoSEQ multiplex PCR, yet TCRdb's version contains in-frame clones alone and is incomplete. The table lists some 62,000 clones, 85% to 95% of them singletons. V shed 5 bases, J shed 3 bases, and the junction held 6 bases outside the gene matches. The CDR3 totals 15 residues. The germline V gene has CDR1 LNHDA and CDR2 SQIVND (reference sequence). Source: unstimulated CD8+ T cells sorted from spleen or lymph node cells, taken before transplant. This sequence joins TRBV19 and TRBJ2-7; 11 positions agree with TRBD1. The clonotype originates from a human donor who was the organ donor for an intestinal transplant. The CDR3, as DNA: TGTGCCAGTAGTGTGGGACAGGGGGAAGTCTACGAGCAGTACTTC. Protein product: CASSVGQGEVYEQYF.